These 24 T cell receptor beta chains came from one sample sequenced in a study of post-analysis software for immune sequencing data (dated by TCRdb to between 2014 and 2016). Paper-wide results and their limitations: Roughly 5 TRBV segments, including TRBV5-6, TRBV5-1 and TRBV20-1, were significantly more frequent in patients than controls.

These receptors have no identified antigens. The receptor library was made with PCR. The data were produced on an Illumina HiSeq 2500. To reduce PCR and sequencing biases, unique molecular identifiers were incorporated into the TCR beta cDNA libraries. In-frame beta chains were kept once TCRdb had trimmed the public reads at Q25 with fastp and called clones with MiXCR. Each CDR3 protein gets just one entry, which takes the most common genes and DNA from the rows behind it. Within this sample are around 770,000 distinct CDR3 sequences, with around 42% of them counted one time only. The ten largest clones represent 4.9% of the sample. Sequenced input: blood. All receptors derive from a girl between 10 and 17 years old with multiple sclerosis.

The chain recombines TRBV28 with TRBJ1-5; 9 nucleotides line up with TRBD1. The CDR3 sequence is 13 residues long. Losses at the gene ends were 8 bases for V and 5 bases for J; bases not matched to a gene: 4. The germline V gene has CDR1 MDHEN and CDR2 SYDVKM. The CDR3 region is CASQQGAHQPQHF. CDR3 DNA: TGTGCCAGCCAACAGGGGGCACATCAGCCCCAGCATTTT. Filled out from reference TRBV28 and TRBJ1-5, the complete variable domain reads DVKVTQSSRYLVKRTGEKVFLECVQDMDHENMFWYRQDPGLGLRLIYFSYDVKMKEKGDIPEGYSVSREKKERFSLILESASTNQTSMYLCASQQGAHQPQHFGDGTRLSIL.

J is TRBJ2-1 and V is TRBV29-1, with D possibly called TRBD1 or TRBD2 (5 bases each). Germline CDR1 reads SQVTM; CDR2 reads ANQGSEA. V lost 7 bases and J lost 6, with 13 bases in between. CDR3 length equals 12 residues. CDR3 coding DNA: TGCAGCGGAACGTGGGGACCCAATGAGCAGTTCTTC. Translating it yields CSGTWGPNEQFF.

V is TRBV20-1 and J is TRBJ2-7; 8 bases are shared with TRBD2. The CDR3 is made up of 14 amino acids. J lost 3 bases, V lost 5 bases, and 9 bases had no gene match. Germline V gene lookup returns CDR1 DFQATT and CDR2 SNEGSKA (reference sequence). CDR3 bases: TGCAGTGCTTCCCGGGAGGGCCGGATCTACGAGCAGTACTTC. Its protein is CSASREGRIYEQYF.

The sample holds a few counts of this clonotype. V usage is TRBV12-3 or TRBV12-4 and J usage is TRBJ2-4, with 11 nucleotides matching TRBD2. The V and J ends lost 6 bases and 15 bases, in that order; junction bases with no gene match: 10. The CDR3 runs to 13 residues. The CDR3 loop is CASSRTSGSSVYF. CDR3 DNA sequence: TGTGCCAGCAGCCGTACTAGCGGGAGCTCCGTGTACTTC.

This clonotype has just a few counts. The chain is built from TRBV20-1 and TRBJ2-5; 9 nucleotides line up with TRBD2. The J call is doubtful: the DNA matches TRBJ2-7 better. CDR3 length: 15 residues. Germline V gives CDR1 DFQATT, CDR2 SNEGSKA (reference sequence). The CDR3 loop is CSARPSSGDLDEQYF. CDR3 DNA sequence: TGCAGTGCTAGACCATCTAGCGGGGACCTGGACGAGCAGTACTTC.

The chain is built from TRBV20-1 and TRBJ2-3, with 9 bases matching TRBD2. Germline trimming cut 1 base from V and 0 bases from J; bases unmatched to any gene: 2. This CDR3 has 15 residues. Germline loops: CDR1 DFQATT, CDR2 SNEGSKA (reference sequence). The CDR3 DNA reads TGCAGTGCTAGAGTAGCGGGAGTGAGCACAGATACGCAGTATTTT. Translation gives CSARVAGVSTDTQYF.

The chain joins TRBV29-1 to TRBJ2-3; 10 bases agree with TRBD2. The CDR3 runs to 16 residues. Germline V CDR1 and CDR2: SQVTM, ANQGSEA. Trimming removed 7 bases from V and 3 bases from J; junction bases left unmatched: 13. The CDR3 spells CSAEAPSGSTTDTQYF. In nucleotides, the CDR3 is TGCAGCGCCGAGGCCCCTAGCGGGAGTACAACAGATACGCAGTATTTT.

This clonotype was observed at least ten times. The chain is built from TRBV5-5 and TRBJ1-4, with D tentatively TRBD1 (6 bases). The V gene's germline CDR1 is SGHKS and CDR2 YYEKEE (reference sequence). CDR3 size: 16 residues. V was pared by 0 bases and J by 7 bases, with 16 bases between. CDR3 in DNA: TGTGCCAGCAGCTTGGATGCAGGGGCGGGCGGTGAAAAACTGTTTTTT. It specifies CASSLDAGAGGEKLFF.

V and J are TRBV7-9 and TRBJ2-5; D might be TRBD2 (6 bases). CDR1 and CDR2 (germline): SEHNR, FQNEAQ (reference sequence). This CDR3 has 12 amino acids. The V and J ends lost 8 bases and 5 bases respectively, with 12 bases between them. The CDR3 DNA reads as TGTGCCAGCGGAGGGAAGGGGGAGACCCAGTACTTC. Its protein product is CASGGKGETQYF.

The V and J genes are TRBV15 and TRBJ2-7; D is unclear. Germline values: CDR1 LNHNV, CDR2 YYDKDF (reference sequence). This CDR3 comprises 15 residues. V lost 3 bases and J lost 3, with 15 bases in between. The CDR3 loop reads CATSSGPGGYYEQYF. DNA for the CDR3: TGTGCCACCAGCAGTGGCCCGGGCGGCTACTACGAGCAGTACTTC.

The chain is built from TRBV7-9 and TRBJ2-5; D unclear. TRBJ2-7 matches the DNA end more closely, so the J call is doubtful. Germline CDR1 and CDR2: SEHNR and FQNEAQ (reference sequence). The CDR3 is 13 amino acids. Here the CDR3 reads CASSSGLTPEQYF. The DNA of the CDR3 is TGTGCCAGCAGCTCTGGGCTCACCCCCGAGCAGTACTTC.

CDR3 protein: CASSLGRGRGSYNEQFF. Here the CDR3 DNA reads TGTGCCAGCAGTTTAGGGAGGGGACGAGGCTCCTACAATGAGCAGTTCTTC. The rearrangement uses TRBV12-3 or TRBV12-4 and TRBJ2-1, with D possibly TRBD2 on 6 matching bases. V was cut by 1 base and J by 0 bases, with 13 bases left in between. The CDR3 covers 17 residues.

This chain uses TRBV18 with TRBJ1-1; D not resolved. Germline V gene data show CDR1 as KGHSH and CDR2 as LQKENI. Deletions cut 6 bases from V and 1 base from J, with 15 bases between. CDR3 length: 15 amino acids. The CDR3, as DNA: TGTGCCAGCTCCCCTCGTCCGATTGCGAACACTGAAGCTTTCTTT. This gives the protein CASSPRPIANTEAFF.

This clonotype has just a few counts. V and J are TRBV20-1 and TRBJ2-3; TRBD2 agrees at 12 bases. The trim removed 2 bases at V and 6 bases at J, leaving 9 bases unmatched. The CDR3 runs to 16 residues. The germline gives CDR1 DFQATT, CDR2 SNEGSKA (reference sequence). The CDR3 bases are TGCAGTGCTAGATCCGGGCTAGCGGGAGGGAGGGATACGCAGTATTTT. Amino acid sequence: CSARSGLAGGRDTQYF.

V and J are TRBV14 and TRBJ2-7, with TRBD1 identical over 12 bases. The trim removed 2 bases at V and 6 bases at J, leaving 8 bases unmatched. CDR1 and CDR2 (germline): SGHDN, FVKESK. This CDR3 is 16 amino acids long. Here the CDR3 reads CASSQKPGQGAGEQYF. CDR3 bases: TGTGCCAGCAGCCAAAAACCGGGACAGGGGGCTGGCGAGCAGTACTTC.

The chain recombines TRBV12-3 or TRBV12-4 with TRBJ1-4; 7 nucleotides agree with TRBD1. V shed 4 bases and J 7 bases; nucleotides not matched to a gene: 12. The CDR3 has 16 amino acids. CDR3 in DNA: TGTGCCAGCAGTTCCAGACAGGGAGCCCTCGGTGAAAAACTGTTTTTT. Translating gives CASSSRQGALGEKLFF.

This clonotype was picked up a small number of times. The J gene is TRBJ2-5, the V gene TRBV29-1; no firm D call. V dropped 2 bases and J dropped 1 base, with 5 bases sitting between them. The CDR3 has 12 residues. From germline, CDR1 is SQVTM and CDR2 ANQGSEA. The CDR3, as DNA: TGCAGCGTTGAACAGTTCCAAGAGACCCAGTACTTC. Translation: CSVEQFQETQYF.

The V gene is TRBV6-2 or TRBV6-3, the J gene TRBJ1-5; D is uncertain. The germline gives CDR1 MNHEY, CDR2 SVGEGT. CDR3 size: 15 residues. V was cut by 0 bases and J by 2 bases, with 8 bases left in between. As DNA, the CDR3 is TGTGCCAGCAGTTACTCAGCAAGGGGCAATCAGCCCCAGCATTTT. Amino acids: CASSYSARGNQPQHF.

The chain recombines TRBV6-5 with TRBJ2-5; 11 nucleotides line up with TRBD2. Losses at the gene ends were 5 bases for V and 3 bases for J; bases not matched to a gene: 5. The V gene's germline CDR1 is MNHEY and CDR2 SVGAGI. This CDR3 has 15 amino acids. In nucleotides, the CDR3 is TGTGCCAGCAGTCTCGGGACTAGCGGAAAAGAGACCCAGTACTTC. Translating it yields CASSLGTSGKETQYF.

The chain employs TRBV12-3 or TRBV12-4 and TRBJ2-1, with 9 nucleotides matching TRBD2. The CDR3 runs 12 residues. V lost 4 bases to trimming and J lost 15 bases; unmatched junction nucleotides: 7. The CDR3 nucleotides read TGTGCCAGCAGTTCCCTGTTTAGCGGGGGGTTCTTC. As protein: CASSSLFSGGFF.

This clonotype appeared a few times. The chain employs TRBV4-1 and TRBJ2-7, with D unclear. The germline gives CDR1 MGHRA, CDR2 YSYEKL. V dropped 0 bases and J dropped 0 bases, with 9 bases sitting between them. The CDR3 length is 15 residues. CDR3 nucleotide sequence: TGCGCCAGCAGCCAAGATCAGATAAGCTCCTACGAGCAGTACTTC. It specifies CASSQDQISSYEQYF.

The CDR3 DNA sequence: TGTGCCAGCAGTGAAGTCGGGGGATGGGAGACCCAGTACTTC. This encodes CASSEVGGWETQYF. The chain recombines TRBV2 with TRBJ2-5; a weak D match, TRBD2 (6 bases). Trimming removed 1 base at V and 5 bases at J, with 11 bases between. This CDR3 is built from 14 residues. CDR1 and CDR2 from the germline V gene are SNHLY and FYNNEI.

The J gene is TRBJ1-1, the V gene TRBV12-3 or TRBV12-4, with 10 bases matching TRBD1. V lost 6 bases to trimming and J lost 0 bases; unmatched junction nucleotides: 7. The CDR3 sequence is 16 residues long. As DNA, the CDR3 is TGTGCCAGCAGCAACCCCGGGACAGGGGTGAACACTGAAGCTTTCTTT. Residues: CASSNPGTGVNTEAFF.

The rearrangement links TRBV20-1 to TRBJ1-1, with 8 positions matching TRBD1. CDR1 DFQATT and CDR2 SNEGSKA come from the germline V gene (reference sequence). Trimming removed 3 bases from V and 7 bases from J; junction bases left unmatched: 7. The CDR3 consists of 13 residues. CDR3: CSASETGVGEAFF. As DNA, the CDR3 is TGCAGTGCTAGTGAGACAGGGGTCGGTGAAGCTTTCTTT.